These 29 T cell receptor beta chains originate from one sample sequenced in a study of tumor-infiltrating lymphocytes in primary liver carcinoma. Unsorted whole blood yielded the blood RNA, and germline DNA was also extracted. Constant-region priming of around 530 ng total RNA yielded TCR beta cDNA. Libraries of TCR beta came from three nested multiplex PCR rounds with slightly modified ARM-PCR. Use of TRBV1-TRBV30 forward primers with a C-beta reverse primer characterized the first two PCR rounds, which lasted ten to eleven cycles each. In TCRdb, the multiplex PCR reads were re-called with MiXCR into one record per CDR3 protein. Here the sample spans roughly 330,000 distinct CDR3 sequences, 65% being singletons. The sample was peripheral blood. Receptor source: a middle-aged man with primary liver carcinoma and hepatitis B virus infection.

As for this clonotype: The junction differs from germline at one of its ends, possibly a read error. The chain joins TRBV19 to TRBJ2-3; possible D gene TRBD2, 6 bases. CDR3 length: 12 residues. The germline CDR1 and CDR2 sequences are LNHDA and SQIVND (reference sequence). The chain's CDR3 is CASKVGGDMQYF. The CDR3 DNA follows: TGTGCCTCGAAAGTTGGCGGGGATATGCAGTATTTT.

This clonotype was observed a handful of times. This rearrangement joins TRBV5-4 to TRBJ2-3, with D possibly TRBD2 on 5 matching bases. In germline, CDR1 is SGHNT, CDR2 YYREEE (reference sequence). V was clipped by 4 bases and J by 0 bases, with 9 bases between them. The CDR3 runs 14 residues. In DNA, the CDR3 is TGTGCCAGCAGCCCGACTATTAGCACAGATACGCAGTATTTT. Its protein product is CASSPTISTDTQYF.

This clonotype was counted only a few times. The chain employs TRBV4-2 and TRBJ2-7; either TRBD1 or TRBD2 may supply D (6 bases each). Trimming removed 5 bases at V and 3 bases at J, with 20 bases between. This CDR3 is 16 amino acids long. Germline V gives CDR1 LGHNA, CDR2 YNFKEQ. Here the CDR3 reads CASSVSEGDADYEQYF. CDR3 coding DNA: TGTGCCAGCAGCGTATCGGAGGGGGATGCTGACTACGAGCAGTACTTC.

V and J are TRBV29-1 and TRBJ2-3; 7 bases match TRBD2. CDR3 size: 14 residues. V was clipped by 3 bases and J by 5 bases; unmatched bases: 8. Germline CDR1 and CDR2: SQVTM and ANQGSEA. The CDR3 DNA follows: TGCAGCGTTGATCACGGGAGGACCGGAGATACGCAGTATTTT. This sequence encodes CSVDHGRTGDTQYF.

This clonotype was recorded a few times. One base away lies a much larger clone, so this may be a sequencing read error. The rearrangement links TRBV6-5 to TRBJ2-7; 9 bases agree with TRBD2. Trimming took 10 bases from V and 4 from J; bases not matched to a gene: 20. The CDR3 has 17 amino acids. Germline CDR1 is MNHEY and CDR2 is SVGAGI. The CDR3 DNA is TGTGCCAACAGGAGGAACCTATTAGCGGGAGTAATGTACGAGCAGTACTTC. Its protein product is CANRRNLLAGVMYEQYF.

For this clonotype: Because it lacks the conserved phenylalanine or tryptophan at the end, this CDR3 is likely a read error. It is unclear where the CDR3 begins or ends on the DNA, so no DNA is shown, and the CDR3 is as TCRdb lists it. The chain carries TRBV6-2 or TRBV6-3 and TRBJ1-1; TRBD1, the table's D call, lacks a check against the DNA. Germline CDR1 and CDR2: MNHEY and SVGEGT. The CDR3 sequence runs 17 residues, both termini included. CDR3 amino acids: CASSYNVLQGAKTEVFL.

Note on this clonotype: One junction end does not reproduce the germline sequence, and a read error may be involved. J is TRBJ2-7 and V is TRBV10-3; no firm D call. Per the germline V gene, CDR1 is ENHRY and CDR2 is SYGVKD. CDR3 size: 12 residues. CDR3 nucleotides: TGTCCCATCAGTGAAACCGGGCAAGAGAAGTATTTC. Translated: CPISETGQEKYF.

This clonotype appeared a few times. An end of the junction does not agree with germline; a read error may underlie this. The chain employs TRBV18 and TRBJ2-5, with D possibly TRBD1 on 6 matching bases. CDR1 is KGHSH and CDR2 is LQKENI in the germline V gene. This CDR3 has 16 residues. Here the CDR3 reads CASSPPGHRSLETQYF. Here the CDR3 DNA reads TGTGCCAGCTCACCCCCGGGACACCGATCCTTAGAGACTCAGTACTTC.

This clonotype was counted a single time. A much larger clonotype is one base distant, so this may be a read error. Likely a read error: the CDR3 ends without its conserved phenylalanine or tryptophan. V and J are TRBV4-2 and TRBJ1-2, with no clear D. The ends were cut back, 4 bases at V and 2 bases at J, with 11 bases in the middle. Germline lookup yields CDR1 LGHNA and CDR2 YNFKEQ. CDR3 length: 14 residues. In DNA, the CDR3 is TGTGCCAGCAGCCTACCGGGAACGAACTATGGCTACACCCTC. Translated: CASSLPGTNYGYTL.

This clonotype occurred once. The chain joins TRBV7-9 to TRBJ1-1; D is perhaps TRBD1 (5 bases). V was shortened by 4 bases and J by 0 bases, with 21 bases between the two germline ends. Looked up from germline, CDR1 is SEHNR and CDR2 is FQNEAQ (reference sequence). The CDR3 spans 18 residues. The CDR3 coding sequence is TGTGCCAGCAGCTACCCTTCTGTATATGGGACGGTGAACACTGAAGCTTTCTTT. As protein: CASSYPSVYGTVNTEAFF.

The V call is TRBV5-4, the J call TRBJ2-2; no reliable D call. CDR1 and CDR2 (germline): SGHNT, YYREEE (reference sequence). The germline V and J ends were trimmed by 0 bases and 6 bases, with 6 bases remaining between them. This CDR3 comprises 13 residues. CDR3 protein: CASSLAVPGELFF. CDR3 DNA: TGTGCCAGCAGCTTGGCGGTCCCCGGGGAGCTGTTTTTT.

The chain employs TRBV4-1 and TRBJ2-5, with 9 bases aligning to TRBD2. J lost 4 bases, V lost 4 bases, and 16 bases had no gene match. In germline, CDR1 is MGHRA, CDR2 YSYEKL. The CDR3 is 18 residues long. CDR3 sequence (DNA): TGCGCCAGCAGCCTAGCGGGAGAGGGGGCTTGGGCTCGAGAGACCCAGTACTTC. It specifies CASSLAGEGAWARETQYF.

Concerning this clonotype itself: It may be a read error: a sequence one base away is much more abundant. V gene TRBV4-1 combines with J gene TRBJ2-7; D is uncertain. Germline CDR1 reads MGHRA; CDR2 reads YSYEKL. The CDR3 runs to 16 residues. V was clipped by 0 bases and J by 7 bases, with 19 bases between them. The CDR3 protein is CASSQDRNNRPREQYF. Here the CDR3 DNA reads TGCGCCAGCAGCCAAGATCGGAATAACCGACCAAGGGAGCAGTACTTC.

This clonotype occurred many times. The V gene is TRBV6-6, the J gene TRBJ2-7; 7 nucleotides align to TRBD1. The germline V gene has CDR1 MNHNY and CDR2 SVGAGI (reference sequence). J was trimmed by 0 bases and V by 7 bases; bases with no gene match: 9. CDR3 length equals 15 residues. CDR3 region: CASTIGQAGSYEQYF. The CDR3 nucleotides read TGTGCCAGCACGATAGGACAGGCCGGCTCCTACGAGCAGTACTTC.

In this sample, this clonotype turned up once. V usage is TRBV11-2 and J usage is TRBJ2-5; tentatively, D is TRBD1 (5 bases). V shed 6 bases and J shed 2 bases, with 19 bases lying between them. In germline, CDR1 is SGHAT, CDR2 FQNNGV. CDR3 length: 16 residues. In DNA form, the CDR3 reads TGTGCCAGCAGTTGGCGGACATGGAATTCACAAGAGACCCAGTACTTC. Translation: CASSWRTWNSQETQYF.

The J gene is TRBJ2-1, the V gene TRBV11-2; D is perhaps TRBD1 or TRBD2 (5 bases each). The CDR3 contains 15 residues. Trimming took 1 base from V and 7 from J, leaving 14 bases between them. Germline loops: CDR1 SGHAT, CDR2 FQNNGV. In nucleotides, the CDR3 is TGTGCCAGCAGCTTAGGTGAGGGGATCGGGAATGAGCAGTTCTTC. Translating it yields CASSLGEGIGNEQFF.

The chain is built from TRBV30 and TRBJ2-1; D could derive from TRBD1 or TRBD2 (5 bases each). V was trimmed by 5 bases and J by 5 bases, leaving 19 bases between them. This CDR3 is 15 amino acids long. Germline loops: CDR1 GTSNPN, CDR2 SVGIG (reference sequence). CDR3 sequence (DNA): TGTGCCTGGCCCCCCAGCGGTGGGGCCCACAATGAGCAGTTCTTC. Its translation: CAWPPSGGAHNEQFF. The complete variable domain, with remaining parts taken from reference TRBV30 and TRBJ2-1, reads SQTIHQWPATLVQPVGSPLSLECTVEGTSNPNLYWYRQAAGRGLQLLFYSVGIGQISSEVPQNLSASRPQDRQFILSSKKLLLSDSGFYLCAWPPSGGAHNEQFFGPGTRLTVL.

The sample holds many counts of this clonotype. J is TRBJ2-1 and V is TRBV5-1, with 10 bases aligning to TRBD1. Germline loops: CDR1 SGHRS, CDR2 YFSETQ. Unmatched junction bases numbered 10, after V lost 4 bases and J lost 9 bases. There are 15 residues in the CDR3. The CDR3 reads CASSPGQGRVSEQFF. For the CDR3, the DNA is TGCGCCAGCAGCCCGGGACAGGGGAGGGTTAGTGAGCAGTTCTTC.

The rearrangement uses TRBV30 and TRBJ2-2; D is ambiguous. Looked up from germline, CDR1 is GTSNPN and CDR2 is SVGIG (reference sequence). This CDR3 is built from 16 residues. V lost 1 base, J lost 1 base, and 13 bases lay in between. CDR3: CAWSGGKNKNTGELFF. In DNA, the CDR3 is TGTGCCTGGAGTGGGGGAAAAAACAAGAACACCGGGGAGCTGTTTTTT.

About this clonotype itself: Compared with germline, one end of the junction differs, possibly owing to a read error. This chain joins TRBV11-1 and TRBJ1-1, with 7 bases that match TRBD1. Germline V gene sequence: CDR1 SGHAT, CDR2 FQDESV (reference sequence). The CDR3 covers 15 residues. The CDR3 DNA reads as TGTGCCAGTAGCGCCTACAGGGGCGTGAACACTGAAGCTCTCTTT. Its protein product is CASSAYRGVNTEALF.

A word on this clonotype: The conserved closing phenylalanine or tryptophan is absent in this CDR3, likely reflecting a read error. This chain connects TRBV4-2 to TRBJ2-2; D unclear. The CDR3 has 15 amino acids. Germline CDR1 is LGHNA and CDR2 is YNFKEQ. For the CDR3, the DNA is TGTGCCGGCAGCCAAGGGTCAGGAAACACCGGGGAGCTGTTTCTT. Translating gives CAGSQGSGNTGELFL.

Worth noting for this clonotype: A read error may be the cause here, since a much bigger clone is one base away. The chain combines TRBV4-2 with TRBJ2-7; no clear D gene. Germline V gives CDR1 LGHNA, CDR2 YNFKEQ. Trimming took 0 bases from V and 3 from J, leaving 6 bases between them. The CDR3 spans 13 residues. In DNA form, the CDR3 reads TGTGCCAGCAGCCAAGATCTGATCTACGAGCAGTACTTC. Residues: CASSQDLIYEQYF.

This clonotype has a handful of counts. The V call is TRBV28, the J call TRBJ2-1; a weak D match, TRBD2 (5 bases). This CDR3 has 13 amino acids. Germline V gene sequence: CDR1 MDHEN, CDR2 SYDVKM. The V end was cut by 4 bases, the J end by 7 bases, with 11 bases between. CDR3 region: CASSYHSENEQFF. For the CDR3, the DNA is TGTGCCAGCAGTTACCATAGCGAGAATGAGCAGTTCTTC.

J is TRBJ2-5 and V is TRBV5-4; 7 bases map to TRBD1. The CDR3 is 15 residues long. Trimming at V came to 4 bases and at J to 1 base, leaving 7 bases not matched to a gene. Looked up from germline, CDR1 is SGHNT and CDR2 is YYREEE (reference sequence). The CDR3 spells CASSPGTAIQETQYF. In DNA, the CDR3 is TGTGCCAGCAGCCCCGGGACAGCGATCCAAGAGACCCAGTACTTC. The full variable domain, in which reference TRBV5-4 and TRBJ2-5 provide the parts outside the CDR3, is ETGVTQSPTHLIKTRGQQVTLRCSSQSGHNTVSWYQQALGQGPQFIFQYYREEENGRGNFPPRFSGLQFPNYSSELNVNALELDDSALYLCASSPGTAIQETQYFGPGTRLLVL.

There are many counts of this clonotype. J is TRBJ2-5 and V is TRBV12-3 or TRBV12-4, with D perhaps matching TRBD1 or TRBD2 (6 bases each). The CDR3 is 14 residues long. V was clipped by 5 bases and J by 1 base, with 11 bases between them. The CDR3 nucleotides read TGTGCCAGCAGTCCCAGGGGAGGCCAAGAGACCCAGTACTTC. It yields the protein CASSPRGGQETQYF.

On this clonotype: A much larger clone sits a single nucleotide away, making a read error possible. The chain couples TRBV29-1 to TRBJ1-1; 8 bases line up with TRBD1. This CDR3 is 12 amino acids long. Germline V CDR1 and CDR2: SQVTM, ANQGSEA. V shed 4 bases, J shed 12 bases, and the junction held 10 bases outside the gene matches. The CDR3 bases are TGCAGCGTTGCGGACAGGGCCCCGCTCACTTTCTTT. It specifies CSVADRAPLTFF. Together with reference TRBV29-1 and TRBJ1-1, the CDR3 gives the full variable domain: SAVISQKPSRDICQRGTSLTIQCQVDSQVTMMFWYRQQPGQSLTLIATANQGSEATYESGFVIDKFPISRPNLTFSTLTVSNMSPEDSSIYLCSVADRAPLTFFGQGTRLTVV.

A note on this clonotype: The CDR3 ends on some other residue instead of the conserved phenylalanine or tryptophan, so this is likely a read error. The chain uses TRBV11-1 and TRBJ2-1; 8 nucleotides match TRBD2. There are 17 residues in the CDR3. Germline CDR1 SGHAT, CDR2 FQDESV (reference sequence). The CDR3 nucleotides read TGTGCTAGCAGCAAGAGGATTAGCGGGACATTCTACAATGAGCAGTTCTTG. It codes for CASSKRISGTFYNEQFL.

This clonotype was seen at least ten times. The rearrangement links TRBV14 to TRBJ1-1; D gene ambiguous. Germline V gives CDR1 SGHDN, CDR2 FVKESK. Trimming removed 0 bases from V and 3 bases from J, with 8 bases in between. The CDR3 has 14 amino acids. CDR3 coding DNA: TGTGCCAGCAGCCAAGATAGGGTCTACACTGAAGCTTTCTTT. Encoded protein: CASSQDRVYTEAFF.

For this clonotype: One end of the junction varies from germline; a read error may be responsible. The V gene is TRBV4-2, the J gene TRBJ2-5; 7 nucleotides match TRBD1. Looked up from germline, CDR1 is LGHNA and CDR2 is YNFKEQ. This CDR3 is 17 amino acids long. CDR3 sequence reads: CASSQSPLTGHGEIQYF. CDR3 nucleotide sequence: TGTGCCAGCAGCCAATCCCCCCTGACAGGGCACGGGGAGATCCAGTACTTC.